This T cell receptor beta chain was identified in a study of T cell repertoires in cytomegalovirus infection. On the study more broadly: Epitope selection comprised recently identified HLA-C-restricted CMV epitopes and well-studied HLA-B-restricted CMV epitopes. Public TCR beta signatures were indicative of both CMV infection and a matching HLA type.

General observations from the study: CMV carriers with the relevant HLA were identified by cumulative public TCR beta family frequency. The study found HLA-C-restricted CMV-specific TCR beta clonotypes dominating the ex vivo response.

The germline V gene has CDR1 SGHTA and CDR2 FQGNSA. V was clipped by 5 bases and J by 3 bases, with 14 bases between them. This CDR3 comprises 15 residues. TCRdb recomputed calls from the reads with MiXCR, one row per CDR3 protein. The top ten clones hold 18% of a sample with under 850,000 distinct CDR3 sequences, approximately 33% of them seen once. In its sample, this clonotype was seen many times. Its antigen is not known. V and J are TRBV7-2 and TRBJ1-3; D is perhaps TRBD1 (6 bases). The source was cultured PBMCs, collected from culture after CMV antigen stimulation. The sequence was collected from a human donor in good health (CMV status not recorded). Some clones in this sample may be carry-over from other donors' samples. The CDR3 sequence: CASSPQGGVGNTIYF. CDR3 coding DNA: TGTGCCAGCAGCCCACAGGGAGGGGTTGGAAACACCATATATTTT.